The entry below gives a single TCR beta chain sequence along with its context. The data derive from a study of blood T cell repertoires in COVID-19. V lost 3 bases, J lost 3 bases, and 12 bases lay in between. The CDR3 length is 14 residues. Germline V gene data show CDR1 as PRHDT and CDR2 as FYEKMQ (reference sequence). Libraries were prepared by immunoSEQ multiplex PCR; TCRdb keeps only in-frame clonotypes and omits some of them. The sample lists 500,000 to 600,000 clones; 85% to 90% were seen once. The clonotype comes from a woman aged 45 to 65 with COVID-19, enrolled during active disease. The sequencing sample was made of peripheral blood. The chain carries TRBV13 and TRBJ2-7; tentative D call: TRBD1 (6 bases). CDR3 residues: CASSFRDTYYEQYF. The DNA of the CDR3 is TGTGCCAGCAGCTTCCGGGACACCTACTACGAGCAGTACTTC.